The sequence of this T cell receptor (beta chain) was determined in a study of blood T cells in healthy people across ages. Together with a sample-barcoded 5' primer, a J-beta primer mix was included in a second PCR lasting roughly 6 to 12 cycles. MiXCR, run by TCRdb on the 5' RACE reads, gives a single entry per CDR3 protein. Here the sample spans just under 900,000 distinct CDR3 sequences, 29% being singletons. This CDR3 is built from 20 residues. Germline V CDR1 and CDR2: MNHEY, SVGEGT. After removal of 2 bases from V and 1 base from J, the junction contained 16 bases not matched to a gene. This clonotype was seen many times.

Input material: blood. The sequence was obtained from a woman of 80 years or more in good health. The rearrangement links TRBV6-2 or TRBV6-3 to TRBJ1-5, with 8 bases aligning to TRBD1. The CDR3 nucleotides are TGTGCCAGCAGTTACGATAGTAGCCGAACAGGGGGATGGAGCAATCAGCCCCAGCATTTT. Protein: CASSYDSSRTGGWSNQPQHF.